This T cell receptor beta chain was obtained from a study of identical twins. The CDR3 spans 15 residues. The germline V gene has CDR1 SEHNR and CDR2 FQNEAQ (reference sequence). J gave up 0 bases and V 4 bases, and 5 bases lay outside the gene matches. A universal primer binding site was introduced by template switching. The final cDNA contained unique molecular identifiers. In TCRdb, the 5' RACE reads were re-called with MiXCR into one record per CDR3 protein. The sample records about 240,000 distinct CDR3 sequences, 6% to 8% being singletons. This clonotype was seen only a few times. Another study also made use of these data, one on yellow fever vaccine responses in identical twins.

The chain combines TRBV7-9 with TRBJ1-1; 7 bases map to TRBD1. The clonotype was recovered from a woman aged 18-35 years in good health. Sequenced sample: CD8+ T cells sorted from blood. CDR3 protein: CASSSPTGLNTEAFF. The CDR3 DNA sequence: TGTGCCAGCAGCTCTCCGACAGGGTTGAACACTGAAGCTTTCTTT.